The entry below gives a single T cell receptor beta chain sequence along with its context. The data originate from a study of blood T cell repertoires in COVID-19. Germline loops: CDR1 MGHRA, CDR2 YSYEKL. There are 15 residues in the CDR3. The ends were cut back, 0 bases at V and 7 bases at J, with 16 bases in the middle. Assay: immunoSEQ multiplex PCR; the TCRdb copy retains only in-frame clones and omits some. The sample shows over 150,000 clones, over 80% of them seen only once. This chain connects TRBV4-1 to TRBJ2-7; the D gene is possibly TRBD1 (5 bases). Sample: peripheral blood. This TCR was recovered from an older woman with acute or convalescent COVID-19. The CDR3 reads CASSQDLGARWEQYF. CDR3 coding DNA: TGCGCCAGCAGCCAAGATCTTGGGGCCAGGTGGGAGCAGTACTTC.